The rows below give T cell receptor beta chains drawn from one sample of a study of blood T cells in healthy people across ages. Using its own MiXCR run on the 5' RACE reads, TCRdb lists one record per CDR3 protein. The table records some 1.4 million distinct CDR3 sequences, about 43% of them present only once. Sequencing was performed on blood. The origin of the receptors is a woman under 30 in good health. CDR3s include the opening cysteine and the closing phenylalanine or tryptophan. A D gene is named only where the DNA matches it firmly. Not every row has a clone size; where given, it reads once, few, many or a size class.

size | J | V | D | CDR3 | DNA
- | TRBJ2-1 | TRBV9 | - | CASSVGGSGHDEQFF | TGTGCCAGCAGCGTAGGGGGCAGCGGGCACGATGAGCAGTTCTTC
- | TRBJ1-2 | TRBV20-1 | - | CSARPSTNYGYTF | TGCAGTGCTAGACCCAGCACGAACTATGGCTACACCTTC
- | TRBJ2-6 | TRBV3-1 | - | CASSPSLGANVLTF | TGTGCCAGCAGCCCCAGTCTCGGGGCCAACGTCCTGACTTTC
few | TRBJ2-5 | TRBV12-3/TRBV12-4 | TRBD2 | CASSQRGGRETQYF | TGTGCCAGCAGTCAGCGGGGGGGCCGGGAGACCCAGTACTTC
- | TRBJ2-1 | TRBV5-1 | - | CASAPSGIGSYNEQFF | TGCGCCAGCGCTCCCTCGGGGATAGGATCCTACAATGAGCAGTTCTTC
few | TRBJ2-1 | TRBV12-3/TRBV12-4 | - | CASRPDYSYNEQFF | TGTGCCAGCAGGCCGGACTACAGCTACAATGAGCAGTTCTTC
few | TRBJ2-5 | TRBV7-9 | TRBD2 | CASRDSGSQETQYF | TGTGCCAGCAGGGATAGCGGGTCCCAAGAGACCCAGTACTTC
- | TRBJ2-3 | TRBV12-3/TRBV12-4 | TRBD2 | CASSLIGGATDTQYF | TGTGCCAGCAGTTTAATCGGGGGGGCCACAGATACGCAGTATTTT
- | TRBJ2-1 | TRBV6-5 | TRBD1 | CASKGGPWYEQFF | TGTGCCAGCAAAGGGGGCCCATGGTATGAGCAGTTCTTC
- | TRBJ2-5 | TRBV4-1 | - | CASSPPAADQETQYF | TGCGCCAGCAGCCCCCCGGCGGCGGATCAAGAGACCCAGTACTTC
few | TRBJ2-1 | TRBV12-3/TRBV12-4 | TRBD2 | CASSKGLAVYNEQFF | TGTGCCAGCAGTAAGGGACTAGCGGTGTACAATGAGCAGTTCTTC
- | TRBJ2-1 | TRBV12-3/TRBV12-4 | - | CASSLVGARGPPYLDEQFF | TGTGCCAGCAGTTTAGTAGGAGCCCGAGGCCCTCCCTACCTCGACGAGCAGTTCTTC
- | TRBJ2-4 | TRBV20-1 | - | CSAPGAARNIQYF | TGCAGTGCCCCCGGGGCGGCAAGAAACATTCAGTACTTC
- | TRBJ2-3 | TRBV4-1 | TRBD1 | CASSLHVGTGPTDTQYF | TGCGCCAGCAGCCTCCATGTCGGGACAGGGCCCACAGATACGCAGTATTTT
- | TRBJ1-2 | TRBV2 | TRBD1 | CASTPQGVGGYTF | TGTGCCAGCACTCCCCAGGGGGTGGGTGGCTACACCTTC
few | TRBJ2-7 | TRBV29-1 | TRBD2 | CSAGTSGRTYEQYF | TGCAGCGCGGGGACTAGCGGAAGAACCTACGAGCAGTACTTC
- | TRBJ2-7 | TRBV4-1 | TRBD1 | CASSQEGRGQGSLGRSYEQYF | TGCGCCAGCAGCCAAGAAGGCAGGGGACAGGGGTCATTAGGGCGGTCCTACGAGCAGTACTTC
few | TRBJ1-2 | TRBV6-6 | - | CASSETESGFSGYTF | TGTGCCAGCAGTGAGACTGAGTCAGGGTTTAGTGGCTACACCTTC
- | TRBJ1-1 | TRBV12-3/TRBV12-4 | - | CASRSGADLYKAFF | TGTGCCAGCAGATCCGGAGCAGACCTTTACAAAGCTTTCTTT
few | TRBJ1-2 | TRBV4-1 | - | CASSQAPGYGYTF | TGCGCCAGCAGCCAGGCACCGGGCTATGGCTACACCTTC
- | TRBJ2-7 | TRBV11-2 | TRBD1 | CASSLVRGLNEQYF | TGTGCCAGCAGCTTAGTCAGGGGGCTCAACGAGCAGTACTTC
few | TRBJ2-4 | TRBV20-1 | - | CSARAYPGNIQYF | TGCAGTGCTAGGGCCTACCCAGGAAACATTCAGTACTTC
- | TRBJ1-1 | TRBV18 | TRBD1 | CASQGAGDTEAFF | TGTGCCAGCCAGGGGGCGGGGGACACTGAAGCTTTCTTT
- | TRBJ1-2 | TRBV7-9 | - | CASSLVGGGRYGYTF | TGTGCCAGCAGCTTAGTAGGGGGGGGACGCTATGGCTACACCTTC
few | TRBJ2-1 | TRBV10-3 | TRBD2 | CATQREGRSYNEQFF | TGTGCCACCCAGCGGGAGGGGCGCTCCTACAATGAGCAGTTCTTC
few | TRBJ2-4 | TRBV11-2 | - | CASSSLLSLAKNIQYF | TGTGCCAGCAGCTCCCTACTTTCCCTAGCCAAAAACATTCAGTACTTC
few | TRBJ1-4 | TRBV6-1 | - | CASTDRGLNEKLFF | TGTGCCAGCACCGACCGGGGCCTTAATGAAAAACTGTTTTTT
- | TRBJ1-5 | TRBV7-2 | - | CASSPSRPLNQPQHF | TGTGCCAGCAGCCCGTCTAGACCCCTCAATCAGCCCCAGCATTTT
few | TRBJ2-1 | TRBV6-6 | TRBD2 | CASSYTSGGHSYNEQFF | TGTGCTAGCAGTTATACTAGCGGAGGTCACTCCTACAATGAGCAGTTCTTC
- | TRBJ1-4 | TRBV6-1 | - | CASSVGVEKLFF | TGTGCCAGCTCGGTAGGGGTTGAAAAACTGTTTTTT
- | TRBJ2-7 | TRBV11-2 | - | CASSLVGTTQYF | TGTGCCAGCAGCTTAGTGGGTACTACCCAGTACTTC
- | TRBJ2-7 | TRBV29-1 | - | CSVEKRRGSYEQYF | TGCAGCGTTGAAAAACGCAGGGGTAGTTACGAGCAGTACTTC
- | TRBJ1-5 | TRBV5-1 | - | CASSVNGDYQPQHF | TGCGCCAGCAGCGTTAACGGGGATTATCAGCCCCAGCATTTT
- | TRBJ2-2 | TRBV10-3 | - | CAISSPNTGELFF | TGTGCCATCAGTTCACCAAACACCGGGGAGCTGTTTTTT
- | TRBJ2-5 | TRBV6-1 | - | CASTLIGLRAETQYF | TGTGCCAGCACCCTTATAGGTCTCCGCGCAGAGACCCAGTACTTC
few | TRBJ2-7 | TRBV2 | - | CASSEAMGGDDEQYF | TGTGCCAGCAGTGAAGCTATGGGGGGCGACGACGAGCAGTACTTC
- | TRBJ1-1 | TRBV12-3/TRBV12-4 | TRBD1 | CASRRGTGVNTEAFF | TGTGCCAGCAGACGCGGGACAGGGGTGAACACTGAAGCTTTCTTT
- | TRBJ2-3 | TRBV7-3 | - | CASSVGPGADTQYF | TGTGCCAGCAGCGTCGGGCCTGGGGCAGATACGCAGTATTTT
many | TRBJ2-1 | TRBV10-3 | - | CAISSGLADNEQFF | TGTGCCATCAGCTCCGGGCTAGCCGACAATGAGCAGTTCTTC
- | TRBJ2-1 | TRBV4-1 | TRBD2 | CASNQTDFGAGVRYNEQFF | TGCGCCAGCAACCAAACCGATTTTGGAGCGGGGGTTCGATACAATGAGCAGTTCTTC
many | TRBJ2-7 | TRBV6-5 | - | CASNRLTGPYEQYF | TGTGCCAGCAACCGACTGACAGGACCCTACGAGCAGTACTTC
- | TRBJ1-6 | TRBV2 | - | CASSEEHFGGSPLHF | TGTGCCAGCAGTGAAGAACACTTCGGGGGTTCACCCCTCCACTTT
- | TRBJ1-2 | TRBV11-2 | TRBD1 | CAGSLVGKGAHYGYTF | TGTGCCGGCAGCTTAGTTGGGAAGGGGGCGCACTATGGCTACACCTTC
- | TRBJ2-1 | TRBV24-1 | - | CATSEMDNEQFF | TGTGCCACCAGCGAGATGGACAATGAGCAGTTCTTC
- | TRBJ1-2 | TRBV2 | TRBD1 | CASSVGPRGGGYTF | TGTGCCAGCAGTGTAGGGCCCCGAGGGGGCGGCTACACCTTC
- | TRBJ2-1 | TRBV7-2 | TRBD2 | CASSPGLARGNEQFF | TGTGCCAGCAGCCCCGGACTAGCTCGAGGCAATGAGCAGTTCTTC
few | TRBJ1-1 | TRBV13 | - | CASSLGEAPEAFF | TGTGCCAGCAGCTTAGGGGAGGCACCTGAAGCTTTCTTT
- | TRBJ2-7 | TRBV9 | - | CASSAPGFSEQYF | TGTGCCAGCAGCGCCCCGGGTTTCAGCGAGCAGTACTTC
- | TRBJ2-7 | TRBV3-1 | - | CASSPTFSGTVNSGQYF | TGTGCCAGCAGCCCTACATTTTCCGGGACGGTAAACTCGGGGCAGTACTTC
few | TRBJ2-5 | TRBV12-3/TRBV12-4 | TRBD2 | CASSSHLLAGRETQYF | TGTGCCAGCAGCAGTCATTTGTTAGCGGGGCGAGAGACCCAGTACTTC
- | TRBJ2-1 | TRBV24-1 | - | CATSDSSGSDEQFF | TGTGCCACCAGTGATTCGTCCGGGTCCGATGAGCAGTTCTTC
- | TRBJ1-2 | TRBV7-2 | TRBD1 | CASSAGQGENYGYTF | TGTGCCAGCAGCGCTGGACAGGGGGAAAACTATGGCTACACCTTC
- | TRBJ1-2 | TRBV6-1 | TRBD1 | CASNSQGVPDPDYGYTF | TGTGCCAGCAACTCGCAGGGGGTTCCCGACCCGGACTATGGCTACACCTTC
few | TRBJ1-6 | TRBV20-1 | TRBD1 | CSGQGEGSYNSPLHF | TGCAGTGGACAGGGCGAGGGTTCCTATAATTCACCCCTCCACTTT
- | TRBJ2-3 | TRBV29-1 | - | CSVTAQGLGTDTQYF | TGCAGCGTGACGGCACAGGGTCTTGGCACAGATACGCAGTATTTT